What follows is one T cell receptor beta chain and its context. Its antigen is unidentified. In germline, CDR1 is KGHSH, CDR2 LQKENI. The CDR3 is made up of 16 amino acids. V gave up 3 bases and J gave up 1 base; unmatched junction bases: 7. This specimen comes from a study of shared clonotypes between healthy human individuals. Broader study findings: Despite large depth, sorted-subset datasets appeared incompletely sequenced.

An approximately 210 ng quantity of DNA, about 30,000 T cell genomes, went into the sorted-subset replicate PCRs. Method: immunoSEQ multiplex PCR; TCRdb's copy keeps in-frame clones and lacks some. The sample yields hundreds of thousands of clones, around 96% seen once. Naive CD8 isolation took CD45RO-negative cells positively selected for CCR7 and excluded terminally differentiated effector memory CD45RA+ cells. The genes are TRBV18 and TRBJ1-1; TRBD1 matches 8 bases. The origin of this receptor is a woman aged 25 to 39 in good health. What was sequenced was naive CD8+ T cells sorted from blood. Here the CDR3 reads CASSPTGGLGNTEAFF. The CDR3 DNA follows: TGTGCCAGCTCACCCACAGGGGGGCTCGGGAACACTGAAGCTTTCTTT.